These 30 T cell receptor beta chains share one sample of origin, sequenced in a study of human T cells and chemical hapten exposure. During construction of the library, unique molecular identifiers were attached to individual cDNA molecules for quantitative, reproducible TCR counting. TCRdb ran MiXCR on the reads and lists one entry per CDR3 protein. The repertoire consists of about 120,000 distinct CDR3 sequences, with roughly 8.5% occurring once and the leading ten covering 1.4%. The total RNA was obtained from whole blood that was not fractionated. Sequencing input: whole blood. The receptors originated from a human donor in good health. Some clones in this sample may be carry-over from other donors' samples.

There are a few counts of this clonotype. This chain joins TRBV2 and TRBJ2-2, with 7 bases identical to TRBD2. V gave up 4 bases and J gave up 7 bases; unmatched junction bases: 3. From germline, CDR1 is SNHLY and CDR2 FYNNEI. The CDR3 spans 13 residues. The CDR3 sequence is CASSVGEGGELFF. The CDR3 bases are TGTGCCAGCAGTGTCGGGGAGGGCGGGGAGCTGTTTTTT.

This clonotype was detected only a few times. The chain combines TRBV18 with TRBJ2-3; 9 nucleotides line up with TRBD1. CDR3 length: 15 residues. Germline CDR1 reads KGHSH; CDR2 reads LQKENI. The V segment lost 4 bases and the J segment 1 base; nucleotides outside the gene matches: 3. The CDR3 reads CASSHRTGGTDTQYF. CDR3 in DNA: TGTGCCAGCTCACACCGGACAGGGGGCACAGATACGCAGTATTTT.

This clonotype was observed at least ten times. In DNA form, the CDR3 reads TGTGCCAGCAGTCACACAGCCTACTATGGCTACACCTTC. It translates to CASSHTAYYGYTF. This sequence joins TRBV11-2 and TRBJ1-2; D ambiguous. From germline, CDR1 is SGHAT and CDR2 FQNNGV. The CDR3 sequence is 13 residues long. V was shortened by 6 bases and J by 3 bases, with 11 bases between the two germline ends.

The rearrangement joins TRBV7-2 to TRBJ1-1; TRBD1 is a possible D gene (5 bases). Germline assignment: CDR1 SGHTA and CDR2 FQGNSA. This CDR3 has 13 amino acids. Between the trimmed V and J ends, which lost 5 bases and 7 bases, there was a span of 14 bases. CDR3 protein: CASSPAGGIEAFF. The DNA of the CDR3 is TGTGCCAGCAGCCCGGCCGGGGGGATTGAAGCTTTCTTT.

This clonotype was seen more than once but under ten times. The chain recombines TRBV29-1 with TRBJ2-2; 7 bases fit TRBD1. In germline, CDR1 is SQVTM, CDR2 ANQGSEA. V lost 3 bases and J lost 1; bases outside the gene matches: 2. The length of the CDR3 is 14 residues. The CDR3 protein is CSVERGRNTGELFF. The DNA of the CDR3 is TGCAGCGTTGAGAGGGGGCGGAACACCGGGGAGCTGTTTTTT.

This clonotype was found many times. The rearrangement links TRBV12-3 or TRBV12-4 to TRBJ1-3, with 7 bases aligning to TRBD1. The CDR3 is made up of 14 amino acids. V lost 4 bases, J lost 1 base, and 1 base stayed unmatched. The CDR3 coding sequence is TGTGCCAGCAGTTCAGGGGGATCTGGAAACACCATATATTTT. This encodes CASSSGGSGNTIYF.

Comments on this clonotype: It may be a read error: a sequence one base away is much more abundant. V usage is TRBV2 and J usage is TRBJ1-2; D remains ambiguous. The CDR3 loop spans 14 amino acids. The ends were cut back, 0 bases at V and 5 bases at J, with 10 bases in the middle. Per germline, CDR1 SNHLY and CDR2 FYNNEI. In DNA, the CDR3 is TGTGCCAGCAGTGAAGCCGGTATAAAGTATGGCTACACCTTC. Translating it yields CASSEAGIKYGYTF.

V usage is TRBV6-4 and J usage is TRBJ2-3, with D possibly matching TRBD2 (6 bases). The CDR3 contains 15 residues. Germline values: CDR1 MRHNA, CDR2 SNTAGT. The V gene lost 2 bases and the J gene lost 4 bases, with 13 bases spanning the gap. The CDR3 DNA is TGTGCCAGCAGTGACGGGAGCTCGGGGGCAGATACGCAGTATTTT. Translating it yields CASSDGSSGADTQYF.

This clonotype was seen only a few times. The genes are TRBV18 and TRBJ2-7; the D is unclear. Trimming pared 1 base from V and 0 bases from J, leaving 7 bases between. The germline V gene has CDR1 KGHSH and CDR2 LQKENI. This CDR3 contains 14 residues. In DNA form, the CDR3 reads TGTGCCAGCTCACCACGGCCCAACTCCTACGAGCAGTACTTC. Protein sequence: CASSPRPNSYEQYF.

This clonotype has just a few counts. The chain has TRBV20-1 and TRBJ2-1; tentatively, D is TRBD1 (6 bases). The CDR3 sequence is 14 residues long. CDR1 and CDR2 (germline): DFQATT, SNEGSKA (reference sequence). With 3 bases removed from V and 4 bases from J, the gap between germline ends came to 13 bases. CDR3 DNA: TGCAGTGCTAGCCCCCCCGACAGGTACAATGAGCAGTTCTTC. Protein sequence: CSASPPDRYNEQFF.

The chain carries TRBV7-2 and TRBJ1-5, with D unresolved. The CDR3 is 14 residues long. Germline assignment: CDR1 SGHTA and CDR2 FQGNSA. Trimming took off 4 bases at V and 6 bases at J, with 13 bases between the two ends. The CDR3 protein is CASSSTREAQPQHF. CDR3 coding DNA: TGTGCCAGCAGCTCTACACGGGAGGCTCAGCCCCAGCATTTT.

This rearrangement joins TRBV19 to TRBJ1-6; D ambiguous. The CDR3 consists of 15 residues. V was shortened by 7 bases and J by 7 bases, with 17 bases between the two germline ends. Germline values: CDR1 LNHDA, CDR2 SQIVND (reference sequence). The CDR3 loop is CASTSRQKNNSPLHF. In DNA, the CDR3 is TGTGCCAGTACCTCGAGGCAGAAGAACAATTCACCCCTCCACTTT.

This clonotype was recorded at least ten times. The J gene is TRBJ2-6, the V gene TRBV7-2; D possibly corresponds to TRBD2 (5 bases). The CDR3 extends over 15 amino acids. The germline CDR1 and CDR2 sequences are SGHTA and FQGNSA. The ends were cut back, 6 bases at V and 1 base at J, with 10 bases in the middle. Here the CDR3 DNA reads TGTGCCAGCAGTTTGGACTTTTCTGGGGCCAACGTCCTGACTTTC. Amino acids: CASSLDFSGANVLTF.

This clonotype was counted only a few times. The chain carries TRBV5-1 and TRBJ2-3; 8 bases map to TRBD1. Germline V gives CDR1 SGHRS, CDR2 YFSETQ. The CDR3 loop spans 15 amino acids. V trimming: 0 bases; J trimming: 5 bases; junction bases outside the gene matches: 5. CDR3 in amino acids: CASSLVEGTGDTQYF. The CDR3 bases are TGCGCCAGCAGCTTGGTTGAGGGGACAGGAGATACGCAGTATTTT.

In DNA, the CDR3 is TGCAGCGCTTTAGCACAAGGGGTTCAGGAGACTTGGACCCAGCATTTT. The encoded protein is CSALAQGVQETWTQHF. The chain couples TRBV29-1 to TRBJ1-5, with TRBD1 as a possible D gene (5 bases). Per germline, CDR1 SQVTM and CDR2 ANQGSEA. The ends were cut back, 7 bases at V and 11 bases at J, with 30 bases in the middle. CDR3 length: 16 residues.

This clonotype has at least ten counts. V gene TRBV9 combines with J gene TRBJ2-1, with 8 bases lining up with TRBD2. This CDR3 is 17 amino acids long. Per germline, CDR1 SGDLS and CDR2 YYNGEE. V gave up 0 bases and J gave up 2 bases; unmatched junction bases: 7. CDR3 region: CASSVDYSGATYNEQFF. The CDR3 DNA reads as TGTGCCAGCAGCGTAGACTATAGCGGGGCTACCTACAATGAGCAGTTCTTC.

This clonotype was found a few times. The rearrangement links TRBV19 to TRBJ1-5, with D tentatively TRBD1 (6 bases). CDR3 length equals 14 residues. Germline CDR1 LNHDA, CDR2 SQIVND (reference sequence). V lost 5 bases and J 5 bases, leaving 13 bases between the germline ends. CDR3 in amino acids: CASSVTGFHQPQHF. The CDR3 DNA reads TGTGCCAGTAGTGTAACAGGGTTCCATCAGCCCCAGCATTTT.

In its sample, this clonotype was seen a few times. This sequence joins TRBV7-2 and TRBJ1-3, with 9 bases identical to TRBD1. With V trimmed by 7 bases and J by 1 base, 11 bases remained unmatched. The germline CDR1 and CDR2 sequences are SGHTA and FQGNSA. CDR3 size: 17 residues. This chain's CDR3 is CASIIYTGQGSGNTIYF. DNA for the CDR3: TGTGCCAGCATAATTTACACGGGACAGGGATCTGGAAACACCATATATTTT.

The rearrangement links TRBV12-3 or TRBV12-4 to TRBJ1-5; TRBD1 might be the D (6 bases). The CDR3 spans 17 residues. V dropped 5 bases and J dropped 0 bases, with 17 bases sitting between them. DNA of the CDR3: TGTGCCAGCAGTCCCGGGACAAGGGCATATAGCAATCAGCCCCAGCATTTT. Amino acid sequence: CASSPGTRAYSNQPQHF.

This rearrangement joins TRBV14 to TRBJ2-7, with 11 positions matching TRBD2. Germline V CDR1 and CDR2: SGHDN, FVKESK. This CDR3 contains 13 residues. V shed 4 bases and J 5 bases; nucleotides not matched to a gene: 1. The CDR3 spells CASSRGLADEQYF. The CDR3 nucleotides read TGTGCCAGCAGCCGGGGACTAGCGGACGAGCAGTACTTC.

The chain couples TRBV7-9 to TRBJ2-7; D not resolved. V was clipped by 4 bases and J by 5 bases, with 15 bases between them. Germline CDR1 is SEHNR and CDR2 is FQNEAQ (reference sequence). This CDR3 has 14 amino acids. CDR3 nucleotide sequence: TGTGCCAGCAGCTATCGAGACCCGCCCGACGAGCAGTACTTC. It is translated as CASSYRDPPDEQYF.

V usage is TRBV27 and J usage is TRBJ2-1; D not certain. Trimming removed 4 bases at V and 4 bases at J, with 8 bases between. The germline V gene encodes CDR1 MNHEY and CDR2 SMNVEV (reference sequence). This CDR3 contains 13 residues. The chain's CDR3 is CASSSLGYNEQFF. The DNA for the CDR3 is TGTGCCAGCAGTTCCCTGGGGTACAATGAGCAGTTCTTC.

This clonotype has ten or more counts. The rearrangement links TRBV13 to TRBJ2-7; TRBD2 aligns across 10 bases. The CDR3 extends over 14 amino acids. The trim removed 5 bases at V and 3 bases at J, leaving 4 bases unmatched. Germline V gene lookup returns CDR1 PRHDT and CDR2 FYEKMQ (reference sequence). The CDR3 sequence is CASSLGLANYEQYF. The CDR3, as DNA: TGTGCCAGCAGCCTGGGACTAGCGAACTACGAGCAGTACTTC.

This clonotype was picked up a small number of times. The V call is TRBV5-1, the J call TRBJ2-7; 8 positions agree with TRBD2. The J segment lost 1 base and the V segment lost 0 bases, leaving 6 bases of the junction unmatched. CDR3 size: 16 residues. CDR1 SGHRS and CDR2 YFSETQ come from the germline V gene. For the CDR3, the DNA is TGCGCCAGCAGCTTGGAGACGGGACTAGTATCCTACGAGCAGTACTTC. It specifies CASSLETGLVSYEQYF.

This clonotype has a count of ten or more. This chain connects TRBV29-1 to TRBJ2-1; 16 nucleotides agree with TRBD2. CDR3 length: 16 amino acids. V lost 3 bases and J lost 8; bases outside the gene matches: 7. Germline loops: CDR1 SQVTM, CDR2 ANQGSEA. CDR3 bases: TGCAGCGTTGAGTCGGGACTAGCGGGGGGGGGATATGAGCAGTTCTTC. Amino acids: CSVESGLAGGGYEQFF.

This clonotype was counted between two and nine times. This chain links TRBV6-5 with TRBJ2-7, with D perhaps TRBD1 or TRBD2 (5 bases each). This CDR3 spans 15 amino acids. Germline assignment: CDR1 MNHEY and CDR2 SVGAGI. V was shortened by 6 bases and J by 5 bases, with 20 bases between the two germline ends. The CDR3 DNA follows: TGTGCCAGCAGGTCCCCCTGGGGGTCGGGCGACGAGCAGTACTTC. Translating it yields CASRSPWGSGDEQYF.

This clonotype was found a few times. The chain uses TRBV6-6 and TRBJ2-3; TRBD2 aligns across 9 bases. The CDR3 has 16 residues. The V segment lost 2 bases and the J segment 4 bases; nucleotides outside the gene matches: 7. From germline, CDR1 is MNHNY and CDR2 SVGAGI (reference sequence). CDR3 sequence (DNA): TGTGCCAGCAGTTACGGTCGAGCGGGGGGTTCAGATACGCAGTATTTT. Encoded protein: CASSYGRAGGSDTQYF.

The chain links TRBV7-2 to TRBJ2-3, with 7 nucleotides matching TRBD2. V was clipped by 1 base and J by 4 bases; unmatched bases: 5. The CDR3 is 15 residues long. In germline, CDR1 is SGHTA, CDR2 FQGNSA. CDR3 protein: CASSLEAGRADTQYF. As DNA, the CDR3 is TGTGCCAGCAGCTTAGAAGCAGGGAGGGCAGATACGCAGTATTTT.

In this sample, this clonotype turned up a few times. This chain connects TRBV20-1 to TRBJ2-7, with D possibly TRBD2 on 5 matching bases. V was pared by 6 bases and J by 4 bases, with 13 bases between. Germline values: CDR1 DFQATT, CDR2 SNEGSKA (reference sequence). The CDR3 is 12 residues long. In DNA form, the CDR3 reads TGCAGTGCAAAGGGAGCGGTTTACGAGCAGTACTTC. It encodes CSAKGAVYEQYF.

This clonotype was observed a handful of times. CDR3 protein: CASSAYVGTQYSGANVLTF. CDR3 coding DNA: TGTGCCAGCAGCGCTTATGTAGGGACTCAGTACTCTGGGGCCAACGTCCTGACTTTC. The chain has TRBV9 and TRBJ2-6; D might be TRBD2 (6 bases). Germline V lookup: CDR1 SGDLS, CDR2 YYNGEE. The CDR3 has 19 amino acids. Trimming shortened V by 3 bases and J by 0 bases, and 19 bases separated the two germline ends.